This T cell receptor (delta chain) was obtained from a study of delta chains in infants with herpesvirus infections (dated by TCRdb to 2022 to 2025). About the full investigation: To characterize gammadelta T cell responses to primary cytomegalovirus (CMV) infection, researchers prospectively followed a birth cohort of Ugandan infants starting at birth. In infants who were infected with CMV after birth, the study searched for a public fetal Vdelta1/Vgamma8 gammadelta TCR clonotype. gammadelta TCRs were sequenced from PBMC of some 19 CMV-infected infants (one congenitally infected) and roughly 8 CMV-uninfected infants with enough sample available. Infant blood samples fell into approximate age groups of 1.5, 4, 8 and 12 months. Previously published Belgian fetal and cord blood gammadelta TCR data were added only for comparison and were not generated in this cohort. The full study reports these points: The authors acknowledged a small sample size and a lack of race- or environment-matched controls, because almost all Ugandans acquire CMV before adulthood. The frequency of the public clonotype among Vdelta1 cells appeared to be inversely correlated with age at infection and fell quickly, apparently not lasting beyond around two months. The public Vdelta1 clonotype was detected in 4 of 18 CMV-infected infants, namely three infected postnatally before 120 days of age and the congenitally infected infant. In CMV-uninfected infants, the public clonotype might still exist at levels below the detection limit. The public clonotype was detected only at the first time point after infection and was not found in uninfected infants or in infants infected after 120 days.

Including cysteine and phenylalanine, the CDR3 has 14 amino acids. Of all the DNA, just the CDR3 is kept, 42 bases in frame from base 1. Cut back by 9 bases and 0 bases, the V and J ends lie 15 bases apart. Sequences TSESDYY (CDR1) and QEAYKQQN (CDR2) are obtained from the germline V gene. This clone registers as large (0.1 to 1%) within its sample. No cognate antigen has been identified for it. Per-base quality was not reported, and no clone a single base away is much larger than it. Infants were enrolled after their mothers, pregnant women receiving prenatal care in Kampala, Uganda, were recruited, and documentation of maternal HIV status was required. Weekly visits were made to families, and infant clinical information, oral swabs and peripheral blood were collected beginning at 6 weeks of age and every 4 months thereafter. Blood was drawn into heparin tubes, and PBMC were isolated via Ficoll-Paque density gradient centrifugation and then cryopreserved.

Library preparation used RT-PCR. TCR cDNA was generated by reverse transcription of PBMC RNA with SuperScript II and gamma-chain- and delta-chain-specific primers. cDNA was purified with AMPure XP beads, amplified, and indexed with Illumina adapters using the Nextera XT Index Kit. Sequencing of the gammadelta TCR libraries was done on an Illumina MiSeq using a V2 300-cycle kit. Processing in the source paper ran as follows. Using MiXCR v2.1.12, CDR3 sequences were assembled, and reads were mapped onto D, J and V genes obtained from GenBank. VDJtools v1.2.1 was used to perform repertoire analyses of the CDR3 clonotypes. TCRdb called clones afresh from the public reads with CATT; identical DNA rows were later merged. The V and J calls were determined by TCRdb, not by the authors. Here the sample has 1,400 to 1,500 delta-chain clones; 20% to 25% occur a single time. The ten largest clones represent 15% to 20% of the sample.

The sample consisted of peripheral blood, taken at time point 2 of longitudinal follow-up. The TCR sequence derives from a human donor who was a Ugandan infant, either HIV-exposed or HIV-unexposed (not recorded which). The V gene is TRAV38-2/DV8 and the J gene is TRDJ1; TRDD3 is perhaps the D gene, given 5 matching bases. The CDR3 reads CAWTSGEYTDKLIF. At the DNA level, the sequence is TGTGCTTGGACAAGCGGGGAGTACACCGATAAACTCATCTTT.